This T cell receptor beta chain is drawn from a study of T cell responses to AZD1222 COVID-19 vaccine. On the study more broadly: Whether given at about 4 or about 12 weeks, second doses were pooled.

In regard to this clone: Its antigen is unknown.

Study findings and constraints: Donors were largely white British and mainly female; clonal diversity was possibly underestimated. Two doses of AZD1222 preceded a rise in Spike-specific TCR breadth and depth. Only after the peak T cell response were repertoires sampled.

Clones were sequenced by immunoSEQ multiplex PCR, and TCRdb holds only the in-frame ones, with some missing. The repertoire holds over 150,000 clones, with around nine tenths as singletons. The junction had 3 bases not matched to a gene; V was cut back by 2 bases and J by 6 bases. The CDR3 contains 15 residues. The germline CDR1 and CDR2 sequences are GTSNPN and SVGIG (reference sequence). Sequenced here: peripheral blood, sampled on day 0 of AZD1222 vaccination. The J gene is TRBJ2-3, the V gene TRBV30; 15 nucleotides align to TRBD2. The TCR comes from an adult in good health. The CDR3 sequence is CAWSSGLAGGDTQYF. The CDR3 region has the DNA TGTGCCTGGAGTTCAGGACTAGCGGGGGGGGATACGCAGTATTTT.